This is a list of T cell receptor beta chains from one sample in a study of human T cells and chemical hapten exposure. A single record per CDR3 protein comes from TCRdb applying MiXCR to the RACE reads. The sample has approximately 84,000 distinct CDR3 sequences; roughly 12% are singletons. The source material was whole blood, sampled in connection with sensitization to the hapten diphenylcyclopropenone (DPC). The source is a young man with alopecia areata. Some clones in this sample may be carry-over from other donors' samples. CDR3s include the opening cysteine and the closing phenylalanine or tryptophan. Fields, in order: clone size, D gene, J gene, V gene, CDR3 protein, CDR3 DNA. A D gene is named only where the DNA matches it firmly. Only some rows state a clone size, as once, few, many or a class for expanded clones.

>many|TRBD1|TRBJ2-4|TRBV7-9
CASSLGRDRERNIQYF
TGTGCCAGCAGCTTAGGGAGGGACAGGGAACGGAACATTCAGTACTTC
>many|TRBD1|TRBJ1-1|TRBV6-2/TRBV6-3
CASSPDRGNTEAFF
TGTGCCAGCAGCCCCGACAGGGGGAACACTGAAGCTTTCTTT
>.|.|TRBJ1-1|TRBV12-3/TRBV12-4
CACSLTKVGAFF
TGTGCCTGCAGTCTAACAAAGGTGGGAGCTTTCTTT
>many|.|TRBJ2-4|TRBV3-1
CASSLQGQLAKNIQYF
TGTGCCAGCAGCCTACAGGGCCAATTAGCCAAAAACATTCAGTACTTC
>.|TRBD1|TRBJ1-5|TRBV2
CASRGTGYNQPQHF
TGTGCCAGCAGAGGGACAGGGTACAATCAGCCCCAGCATTTT
>many|.|TRBJ2-2|TRBV29-1
CSGQGSAGDHGELFF
TGCAGCGGACAGGGGTCCGCGGGGGATCACGGGGAGCTGTTTTTT
>.|TRBD1|TRBJ2-3|TRBV5-1
CASSFRQGSTDTQYF
TGCGCCAGCAGCTTCCGACAGGGGAGCACAGATACGCAGTATTTT
>.|.|TRBJ1-1|TRBV12-3/TRBV12-4
CASSRGMTEAFF
TGTGCCAGCAGTCGAGGGATGACTGAAGCTTTCTTT
>many|TRBD2|TRBJ2-7|TRBV11-2
CASSLVGGSSYEQYF
TGTGCCAGCAGCTTAGTCGGGGGGAGTTCCTACGAGCAGTACTTC
>few|TRBD2|TRBJ2-3|TRBV7-7
CASSQGGWDTQYF
TGTGCCAGCAGCCAGGGAGGGTGGGATACGCAGTATTTT
>few|TRBD1|TRBJ2-1|TRBV20-1
CSALTGTGGLDEQFF
TGCAGTGCCCTGACCGGGACAGGGGGCTTGGATGAGCAGTTCTTC
>few|.|TRBJ2-1|TRBV20-1
CSAARLVNEQFF
TGCAGTGCCGCTCGACTAGTTAATGAGCAGTTCTTC
>.|.|TRBJ1-2|TRBV7-3
CASSPRQVVGYTF
TGTGCCAGCAGCCCCCGGCAGGTTGTTGGCTACACCTTC
>.|.|TRBJ2-5|TRBV10-3
CAISDRGETQYF
TGTGCCATCAGTGACAGGGGAGAGACCCAGTACTTC
>few|.|TRBJ2-1|TRBV6-4
CASSDGQWGNEQFF
TGTGCCAGCAGTGACGGCCAGTGGGGCAATGAGCAGTTCTTC
>.|.|TRBJ1-4|TRBV9
CASSPRPGIEKLFF
TGTGCCAGCAGCCCGAGACCAGGGATTGAAAAACTGTTTTTT
>.|TRBD2|TRBJ2-1|TRBV6-2/TRBV6-3
CASSFQAGSLYNEQFF
TGTGCCAGCAGTTTCCAAGCGGGGAGCCTTTACAATGAGCAGTTCTTC
>many|TRBD1|TRBJ2-5|TRBV18
CASSQNRQGAGETQYF
TGTGCCAGCTCACAGAATCGACAGGGGGCTGGAGAGACCCAGTACTTC
>few|.|TRBJ2-2|TRBV9
CASSGAQGTGELFF
TGTGCCAGCAGCGGGGCCCAGGGAACCGGGGAGCTGTTTTTT
>many|.|TRBJ1-4|TRBV27
CASSYGATNEKLFF
TGTGCCAGCAGTTACGGGGCAACTAATGAAAAACTGTTTTTT
>many|.|TRBJ2-5|TRBV7-2
CASSLDATPGTQYF
TGTGCCAGCAGCTTAGACGCCACCCCCGGGACCCAGTACTTC
>few|.|TRBJ2-2|TRBV5-1
CASSLNIGQTTTGELFF
TGCGCCAGCAGCTTGAATATTGGACAGACTACCACCGGGGAGCTGTTTTTT
>many|.|TRBJ2-3|TRBV11-2
CASSFLSTDTQYF
TGTGCCAGCAGCTTCCTTAGCACAGATACGCAGTATTTT
>many|TRBD2|TRBJ2-1|TRBV2
CASKWTSGVGGYNEQFF
TGTGCCAGCAAGTGGACTAGCGGGGTTGGGGGCTACAATGAGCAGTTCTTC
>few|.|TRBJ2-1|TRBV7-6
CASSQQGSGEQFF
TGTGCCAGCAGCCAACAGGGAAGCGGTGAGCAGTTCTTC
>few|.|TRBJ1-1|TRBV7-2
CASSLSETVNTEAFF
TGTGCCAGCAGCTTATCAGAGACGGTGAACACTGAAGCTTTCTTT
>.|.|TRBJ1-1|TRBV28
CASSRGLNTEAFF
TGTGCCAGCAGTAGGGGCTTGAACACTGAAGCTTTCTTT
>many|.|TRBJ1-2|TRBV5-1
CASSPQEFGYTF
TGCGCCAGCTCCCCGCAGGAGTTTGGCTACACCTTC
>.|.|TRBJ1-3|TRBV3-1
CASSPEVPGTGNTIYF
TGTGCCAGCAGTCCCGAGGTGCCTGGTACTGGAAACACCATATATTTT
>many|.|TRBJ2-7|TRBV5-1
CASSFGDREQYF
TGCGCCAGCAGCTTTGGGGATAGGGAGCAGTACTTC
>few|TRBD1|TRBJ2-2|TRBV28
CASSSLWTGGTTGELFF
TGTGCCAGCAGTTCTCTCTGGACAGGGGGCACCACCGGGGAGCTGTTTTTT
>few|TRBD1|TRBJ1-1|TRBV7-2
CASSGDRGSAEAFF
TGTGCCAGCAGCGGGGACAGGGGGTCTGCTGAAGCTTTCTTT
>few|TRBD1|TRBJ1-5|TRBV20-1
CSALTRDRVPDSNQPQHF
TGCAGTGCCCTGACCCGGGACAGGGTTCCTGATAGCAATCAGCCCCAGCATTTT
>.|.|TRBJ1-1|TRBV12-3/TRBV12-4
CASSYGFQGTEAFF
TGTGCCAGCAGTTATGGTTTTCAGGGGACTGAAGCTTTCTTT
>many|.|TRBJ2-5|TRBV7-8
CASSLRPGSQETQYF
TGTGCCAGCAGCTTACGTCCGGGGTCTCAAGAGACCCAGTACTTC
>few|TRBD1|TRBJ1-2|TRBV29-1
CSVDGQGDYYGYTF
TGCAGCGTTGATGGACAGGGGGATTACTATGGCTACACCTTC
>.|TRBD1|TRBJ2-7|TRBV27
CASRPGQVFYEQYF
TGTGCCAGCAGACCCGGACAGGTCTTCTACGAGCAGTACTTC
>few|TRBD1|TRBJ1-5|TRBV20-1
CRAGTGGLNQPQHF
TGCAGGGCCGGGACAGGGGGCCTCAATCAGCCCCAGCATTTT
>few|TRBD1|TRBJ1-1|TRBV3-1
CASSPDRAGSFF
TGTGCCAGCAGCCCCGACAGGGCCGGGTCTTTCTTT
>few|.|TRBJ1-4|TRBV28
CASSKGGGNEKLFF
TGTGCCAGCAGCAAAGGTGGGGGTAATGAAAAACTGTTTTTT
>many|.|TRBJ2-2|TRBV11-2
CASTLSPGTGELFF
TGTGCCAGCACCCTATCTCCGGGGACCGGGGAGCTGTTTTTT
>many|.|TRBJ2-2|TRBV20-1
CSARSQQRRFTGELFF
TGCAGTGCTAGGTCCCAACAGCGGCGCTTCACCGGGGAGCTGTTTTTT
>.|TRBD1|TRBJ2-7|TRBV7-6
CASSPTGIRSYEQYF
TGTGCCAGCAGCCCGACAGGGATTCGCTCCTACGAGCAGTACTTC
>many|.|TRBJ1-2|TRBV12-3/TRBV12-4
CASRRSGPHYTF
TGTGCCAGCAGGCGTTCGGGGCCACACTACACCTTC
>few|TRBD2|TRBJ2-2|TRBV4-2
CASSQEASGGATGELFF
TGTGCCAGCAGCCAAGAAGCTAGCGGGGGTGCCACCGGGGAGCTGTTTTTT
>.|.|TRBJ2-7|TRBV28
CASSSGQTVVYEQYF
TGTGCCAGCAGTTCCGGCCAGACAGTAGTCTACGAGCAGTACTTC
>many|.|TRBJ1-2|TRBV28
CASSLRGVYGYTF
TGTGCCAGCAGTTTAAGGGGCGTCTATGGCTACACCTTC
>.|TRBD1|TRBJ2-3|TRBV5-5
CASSSRTGDDTQYF
TGTGCCAGCAGCTCCCGGACAGGGGATGATACGCAGTATTTT
>many|.|TRBJ2-1|TRBV7-6
CASSLILGSYNEQFF
TGTGCCAGCAGCTTAATACTGGGATCCTACAATGAGCAGTTCTTC
>.|.|TRBJ1-2|TRBV7-9
CASSLVQAPNGYTF
TGTGCCAGCAGCTTAGTCCAGGCTCCGAATGGCTACACCTTC
>many|TRBD2|TRBJ2-5|TRBV25-1
CASTEGQRGTQETQYF
TGTGCCAGCACCGAAGGGCAGCGGGGGACCCAAGAGACCCAGTACTTC
>.|.|TRBJ1-2|TRBV2
CASRIGPDWGYTF
TGTGCCAGCAGGATTGGACCCGATTGGGGCTACACCTTC
>.|.|TRBJ2-7|TRBV4-3
CASSQGRNSYEQYF
TGCGCCAGCAGCCAGGGACGGAACTCCTACGAGCAGTACTTC
>many|TRBD1|TRBJ2-7|TRBV4-2
CASSQSTQGAYEQYF
TGTGCCAGCAGCCAATCGACACAGGGGGCCTACGAGCAGTACTTC
>few|.|TRBJ2-7|TRBV28
CASSRGVLGEQYF
TGTGCCAGCAGCCGGGGAGTTTTGGGCGAGCAGTACTTC
>.|TRBD1|TRBJ1-5|TRBV12-3/TRBV12-4
CASSLGGPSNQPQHF
TGTGCCAGCAGTCTAGGGGGCCCTAGCAATCAGCCCCAGCATTTT
>many|.|TRBJ1-2|TRBV14
CASSQIQDHRYGYTF
TGTGCCAGCAGCCAAATACAGGACCACCGCTATGGCTACACCTTC
>few|.|TRBJ1-1|TRBV6-1
CASSVWRVNTEAFF
TGTGCCAGCAGTGTTTGGCGAGTGAACACTGAAGCTTTCTTT
>few|TRBD1|TRBJ1-1|TRBV14
CASSQGRGLGTEAFF
TGTGCCAGCAGCCAAGGGAGGGGGCTCGGTACTGAAGCTTTCTTT